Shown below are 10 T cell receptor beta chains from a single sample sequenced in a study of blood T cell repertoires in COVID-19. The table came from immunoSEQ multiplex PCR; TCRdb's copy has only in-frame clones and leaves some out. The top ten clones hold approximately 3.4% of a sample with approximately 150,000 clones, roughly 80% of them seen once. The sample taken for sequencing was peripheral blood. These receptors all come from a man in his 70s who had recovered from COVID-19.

For the CDR3, the DNA is TGCGCCAGCAGCTTTACCTGGCGGGAGAGAGGGTTGGCCGGATACGAGCAGTACTTC. Its translation is CASSFTWRERGLAGYEQYF. This rearrangement joins TRBV5-1 to TRBJ2-7; 7 bases match TRBD2. The CDR3 extends over 19 amino acids. V lost 2 bases, J lost 4 bases, and 21 bases stayed unmatched. CDR1 SGHRS and CDR2 YFSETQ come from the germline V gene.

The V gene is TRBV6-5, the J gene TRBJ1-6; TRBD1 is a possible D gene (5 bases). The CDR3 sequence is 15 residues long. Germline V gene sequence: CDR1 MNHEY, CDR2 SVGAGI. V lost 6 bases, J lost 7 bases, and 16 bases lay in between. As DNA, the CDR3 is TGTGCCAGCAGCCTCACGGGACTTAAAAATTCACCCCTCCACTTT. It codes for CASSLTGLKNSPLHF.

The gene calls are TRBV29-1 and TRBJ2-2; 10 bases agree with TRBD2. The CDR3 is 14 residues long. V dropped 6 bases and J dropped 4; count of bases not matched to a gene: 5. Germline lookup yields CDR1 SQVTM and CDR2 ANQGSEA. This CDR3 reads CSVGGLAATGELFF. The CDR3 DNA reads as TGCAGCGTAGGCGGACTAGCGGCCACCGGGGAGCTGTTTTTT.

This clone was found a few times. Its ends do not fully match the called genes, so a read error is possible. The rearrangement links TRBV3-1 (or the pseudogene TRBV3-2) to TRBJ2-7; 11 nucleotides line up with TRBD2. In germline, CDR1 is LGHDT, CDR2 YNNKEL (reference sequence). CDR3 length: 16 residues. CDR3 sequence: CASSRSSGTSGRAVDF. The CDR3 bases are TGTGCCAGCAGCCGATCTTCCGGGACTAGCGGAAGAGCAGTGGACTTC.

CDR3 sequence: CASSTVSSYEQYF. CDR3 nucleotide sequence: TGTGCCAGTAGCACAGTAAGCTCCTACGAGCAGTACTTC. The V and J genes are TRBV19 and TRBJ2-7, with unresolved D. The CDR3 has 13 amino acids. V was pared by 6 bases and J by 0 bases, with 9 bases between. Germline lookup yields CDR1 LNHDA and CDR2 SQIVND (reference sequence).

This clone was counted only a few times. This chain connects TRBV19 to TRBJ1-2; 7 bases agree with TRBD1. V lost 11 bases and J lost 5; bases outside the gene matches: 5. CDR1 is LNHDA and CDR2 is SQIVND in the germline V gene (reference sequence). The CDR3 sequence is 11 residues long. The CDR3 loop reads CAGGTAYGYTF. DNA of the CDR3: TGTGCCGGGGGGACAGCGTATGGCTACACCTTC. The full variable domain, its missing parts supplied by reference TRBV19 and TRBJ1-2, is DGGITQSPKYLFRKEGQNVTLSCEQNLNHDAMYWYRQDPGQGLRLIYYSQIVNDFQKGDIAEGYSVSREKKESFPLTVTSAQKNPTAFYLCAGGTAYGYTFGSGTRLTVV.

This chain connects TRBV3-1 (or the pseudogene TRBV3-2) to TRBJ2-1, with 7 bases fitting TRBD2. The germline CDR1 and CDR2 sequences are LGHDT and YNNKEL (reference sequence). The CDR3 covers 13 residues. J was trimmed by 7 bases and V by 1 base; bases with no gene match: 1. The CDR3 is CASSQALANEQFF. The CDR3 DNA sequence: TGTGCCAGCAGCCAAGCACTAGCGAATGAGCAGTTCTTC.

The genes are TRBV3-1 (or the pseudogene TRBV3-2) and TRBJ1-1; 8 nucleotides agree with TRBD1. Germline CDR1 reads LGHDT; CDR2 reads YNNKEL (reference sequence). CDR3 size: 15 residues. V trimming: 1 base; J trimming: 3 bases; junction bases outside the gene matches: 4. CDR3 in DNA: TGTGCCAGCAGCCAAGCCCAGGGGGCTGACACTGAAGCTTTCTTT. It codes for CASSQAQGADTEAFF.

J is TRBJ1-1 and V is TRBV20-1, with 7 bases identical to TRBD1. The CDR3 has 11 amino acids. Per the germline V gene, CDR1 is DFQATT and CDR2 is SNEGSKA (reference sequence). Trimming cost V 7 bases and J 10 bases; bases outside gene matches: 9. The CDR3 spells CSVIRQGGAFF. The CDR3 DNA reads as TGCAGTGTCATAAGACAGGGAGGAGCTTTCTTT.

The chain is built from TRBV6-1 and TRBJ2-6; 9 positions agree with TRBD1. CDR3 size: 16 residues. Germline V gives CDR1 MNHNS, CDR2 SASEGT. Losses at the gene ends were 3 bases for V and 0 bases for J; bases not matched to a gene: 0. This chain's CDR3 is CASSETGGSGANVLTF. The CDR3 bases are TGTGCCAGCAGTGAGACAGGGGGCTCTGGGGCCAACGTCCTGACTTTC.